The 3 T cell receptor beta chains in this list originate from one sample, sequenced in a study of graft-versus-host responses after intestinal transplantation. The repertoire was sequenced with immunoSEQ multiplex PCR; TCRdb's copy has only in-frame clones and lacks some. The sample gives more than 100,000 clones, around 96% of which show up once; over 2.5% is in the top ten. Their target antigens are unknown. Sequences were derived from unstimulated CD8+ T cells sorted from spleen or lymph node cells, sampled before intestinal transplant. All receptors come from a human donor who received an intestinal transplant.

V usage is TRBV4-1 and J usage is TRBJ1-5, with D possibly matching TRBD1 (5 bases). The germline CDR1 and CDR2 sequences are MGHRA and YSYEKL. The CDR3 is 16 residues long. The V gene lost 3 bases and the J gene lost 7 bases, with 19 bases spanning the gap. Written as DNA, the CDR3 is TGCGCCAGCAGCCAGGTCGGGACCCTGGATGTACAGCCCCAGCATTTT. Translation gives CASSQVGTLDVQPQHF.

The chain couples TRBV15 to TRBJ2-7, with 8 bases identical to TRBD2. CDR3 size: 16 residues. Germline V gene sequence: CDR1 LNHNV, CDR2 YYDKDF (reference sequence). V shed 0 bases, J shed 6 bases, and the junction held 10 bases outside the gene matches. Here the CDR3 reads CATSRDRPGGPVEQYF. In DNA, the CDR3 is TGTGCCACCAGCAGAGATCGTCCGGGAGGGCCGGTCGAGCAGTACTTC.

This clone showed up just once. Here the CDR3 reads CAWSVPGAEQFF. The DNA of the CDR3 is TGTGCCTGGAGTGTACCGGGGGCCGAGCAGTTCTTC. The rearrangement links TRBV30 to TRBJ2-1; perhaps D is TRBD1 or TRBD2 (6 bases each). Germline V gene data show CDR1 as GTSNPN and CDR2 as SVGIG (reference sequence). The germline V and J ends were trimmed by 0 bases and 10 bases, with 10 bases remaining between them. The length of the CDR3 is 12 residues.